This T cell receptor (beta chain) is drawn from a study of spatial heterogeneity in lung cancer. Time point indicated: sample taken at primary tumor resection. Deletions cut 4 bases from V and 6 bases from J, with 30 bases between. This CDR3 has 19 residues. Per the germline V gene, CDR1 is GTSNPN and CDR2 is SVGIG (reference sequence). One entry per CDR3 protein, called by TCRdb with MiXCR from the 5' RACE reads. The table lists tens of thousands of distinct CDR3 sequences, 5% to 5.5% of them singletons. V is TRBV30 and J is TRBJ1-4; maybe TRBD1 (5 bases). Sequencing was performed on PBMCs, taken at surgery. The source is a female donor with early-stage non-small cell lung cancer. This CDR3 is CAWKPTSGTSTQGDEKLFF. CDR3 in DNA: TGTGCCTGGAAACCGACCTCCGGGACCTCTACACAAGGGGATGAAAAACTGTTTTTT.